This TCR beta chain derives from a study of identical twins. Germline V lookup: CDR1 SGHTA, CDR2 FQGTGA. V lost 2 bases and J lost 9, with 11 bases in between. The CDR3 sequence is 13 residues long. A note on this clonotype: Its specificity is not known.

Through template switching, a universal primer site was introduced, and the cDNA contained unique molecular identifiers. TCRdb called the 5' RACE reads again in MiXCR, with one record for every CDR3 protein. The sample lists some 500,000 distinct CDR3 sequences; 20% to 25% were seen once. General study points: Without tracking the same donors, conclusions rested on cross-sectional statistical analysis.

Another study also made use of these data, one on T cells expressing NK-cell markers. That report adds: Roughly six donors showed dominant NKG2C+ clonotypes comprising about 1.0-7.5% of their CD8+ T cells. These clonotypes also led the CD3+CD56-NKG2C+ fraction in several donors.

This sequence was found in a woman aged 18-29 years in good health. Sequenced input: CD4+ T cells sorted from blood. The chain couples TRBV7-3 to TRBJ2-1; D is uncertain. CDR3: CASSLARASEQFF. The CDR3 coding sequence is TGTGCCAGCAGCTTAGCTAGAGCGAGTGAGCAGTTCTTC.